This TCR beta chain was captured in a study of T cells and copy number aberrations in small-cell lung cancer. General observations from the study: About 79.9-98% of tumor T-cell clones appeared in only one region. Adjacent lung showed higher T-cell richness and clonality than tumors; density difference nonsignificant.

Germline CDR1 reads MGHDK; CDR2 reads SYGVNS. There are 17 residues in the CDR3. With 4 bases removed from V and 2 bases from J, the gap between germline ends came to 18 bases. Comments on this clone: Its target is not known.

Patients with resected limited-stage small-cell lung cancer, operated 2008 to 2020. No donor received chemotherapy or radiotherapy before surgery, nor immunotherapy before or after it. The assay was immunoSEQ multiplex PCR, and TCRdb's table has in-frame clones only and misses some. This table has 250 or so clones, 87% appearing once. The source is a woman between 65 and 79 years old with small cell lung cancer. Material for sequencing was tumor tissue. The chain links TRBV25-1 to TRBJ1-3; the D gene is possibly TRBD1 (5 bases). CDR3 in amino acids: CASSAPMGQAAGNTIYF. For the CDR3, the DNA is TGTGCCAGCAGTGCACCCATGGGGCAGGCGGCTGGAAACACCATATATTTT. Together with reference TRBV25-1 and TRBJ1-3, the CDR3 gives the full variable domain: EADIYQTPRYLVIGTGKKITLECSQTMGHDKMYWYQQDPGMELHLIHYSYGVNSTEKGDLSSESTVSRIRTEHFPLTLESARPSHTSQYLCASSAPMGQAAGNTIYFGEGSWLTVV.